What follows are 13 T cell receptor beta chains derived from one specimen sequenced in a study of blood T cells in healthy people across ages. It was with a sample-barcoded 5' primer and a J-beta primer mix that a second PCR of roughly 7 to 12 cycles was run. TCRdb reprocessed the 5' RACE reads with MiXCR, giving one entry per CDR3 protein. The sample shows about 1 million distinct CDR3 sequences, around 25% of them seen only once. This sample was also put to use in a study of T cells of mothers and their children.

The sample taken for sequencing was blood. All receptors come from a girl aged 2 to 10 in good health.

The chain recombines TRBV5-1 with TRBJ1-1; D unclear. The CDR3 runs 13 residues. V lost 0 bases to trimming and J lost 4 bases, with 7 bases between them. CDR1 is SGHRS and CDR2 is YFSETQ in the germline V gene. The CDR3 spells CASSLESTTEAFF. CDR3 nucleotides: TGCGCCAGCAGCTTGGAGTCTACCACTGAAGCTTTCTTT.

This clonotype has a handful of counts. This chain connects TRBV2 to TRBJ2-2; weak D call: TRBD2 (6 bases). V lost 3 bases and J 0 bases, leaving 11 bases between the germline ends. Germline V gene sequence: CDR1 SNHLY, CDR2 FYNNEI. The CDR3 loop spans 16 amino acids. CDR3 sequence (DNA): TGTGCCAGCAGTGAGGGACTCCTCGCGAACACCGGGGAGCTGTTTTTT. Protein: CASSEGLLANTGELFF. Full variable domain (remainder filled in from reference TRBV2 and TRBJ2-2): EPEVTQTPSHQVTQMGQEVILRCVPISNHLYFYWYRQILGQKVEFLVSFYNNEISEKSEIFDDQFSVERPDGSNFTLKIRSTKLEDSAMYFCASSEGLLANTGELFFGEGSRLTVL.

The chain has TRBV5-1 and TRBJ1-4; D remains ambiguous. The CDR3 extends over 13 amino acids. V was trimmed by 4 bases and J by 8 bases, leaving 12 bases between them. Germline values: CDR1 SGHRS, CDR2 YFSETQ. For the CDR3, the DNA is TGCGCCAGCAGCACGGGGAACTTGGAAAAACTGTTTTTT. This translates into CASSTGNLEKLFF.

The chain uses TRBV29-1 and TRBJ2-5; D is unclear. The V and J ends lost 7 bases and 0 bases respectively, with 15 bases between them. This CDR3 region has 14 residues. Germline V gene data show CDR1 as SQVTM and CDR2 as ANQGSEA. DNA of the CDR3: TGCAGCGGCCGGCAGAGACTGTACCAAGAGACCCAGTACTTC. It translates to CSGRQRLYQETQYF. Together with reference TRBV29-1 and TRBJ2-5, the CDR3 gives the full variable domain: SAVISQKPSRDICQRGTSLTIQCQVDSQVTMMFWYRQQPGQSLTLIATANQGSEATYESGFVIDKFPISRPNLTFSTLTVSNMSPEDSSIYLCSGRQRLYQETQYFGPGTRLLVL.

The chain joins TRBV20-1 to TRBJ2-1; no clear D. The V end lost 5 bases, the J end lost 7 bases, and 9 bases lay between the germline ends. The CDR3 totals 11 residues. Germline lookup yields CDR1 DFQATT and CDR2 SNEGSKA (reference sequence). The CDR3 coding sequence is TGCAGTGCTTTACAGAGAAATGAGCAGTTCTTC. Its protein is CSALQRNEQFF.

This clonotype was observed a handful of times. The chain combines TRBV5-1 with TRBJ2-2, with a tentative D call TRBD1 (6 bases). The germline V gene has CDR1 SGHRS and CDR2 YFSETQ. V gave up 9 bases and J gave up 4 bases, with 16 bases separating them. The CDR3 contains 14 residues. The CDR3: CATNRQDSTGELFF. CDR3 coding DNA: TGCGCCACTAATCGGCAGGACAGCACCGGGGAGCTGTTTTTT.

The CDR3 protein is CASSYSQNGYNEQFF. As DNA, the CDR3 is TGTGCCAGCAGTTACTCCCAGAACGGGTACAATGAGCAGTTCTTC. V is TRBV6-6 and J is TRBJ2-1; the D is unclear. V lost 0 bases, J lost 4 bases, and 10 bases lay in between. This CDR3 contains 15 residues. Germline CDR1 is MNHNY and CDR2 is SVGAGI (reference sequence).

The chain has TRBV6-5 and TRBJ2-1; the D is unclear. The CDR3 runs to 14 residues. Germline V lookup: CDR1 MNHEY, CDR2 SVGAGI. Trimming removed 2 bases at V and 5 bases at J, with 10 bases between. The DNA for the CDR3 is TGTGCCAGCAGTTACCTGCTCGGAGACAATGAGCAGTTCTTC. This encodes CASSYLLGDNEQFF.

Remarks on this clonotype: One junction end does not reproduce the germline sequence, and a read error may be involved. The rearrangement links TRBV15 to TRBJ2-7, with D possibly TRBD1 on 5 matching bases. The length of the CDR3 is 15 residues. CDR1 LNHNV and CDR2 YYDKDF come from the germline V gene (reference sequence). CDR3 in DNA: TGTGCCACCAGCAGAGATCTGCAGGACACCTACGGGCAGTACTTC. Protein product: CATSRDLQDTYGQYF.

This clonotype was observed a handful of times. The chain recombines TRBV29-1 with TRBJ2-2; 7 nucleotides line up with TRBD1. The junction had 9 bases not matched to a gene; V was cut back by 3 bases and J by 5 bases. The CDR3 length is 15 residues. Germline CDR1 reads SQVTM; CDR2 reads ANQGSEA. The CDR3 loop is CSVDQQGVETGELFF. The CDR3 nucleotides read TGCAGCGTTGACCAGCAGGGGGTTGAAACCGGGGAGCTGTTTTTT.

The chain joins TRBV12-3 or TRBV12-4 to TRBJ1-6; no clear D. The CDR3 is 15 residues long. V was shortened by 4 bases and J by 13 bases, with 20 bases between the two germline ends. The DNA of the CDR3 is TGTGCCAGCAGTTCCGGCGAGTTGGCCGAGACGCCCCTCCACTTT. It specifies CASSSGELAETPLHF.

V and J are TRBV7-6 and TRBJ2-2, with no clear D. This CDR3 is built from 15 residues. Germline CDR1 is SGHVS and CDR2 is FNYEAQ. Trimming pared 1 base from V and 4 bases from J, leaving 10 bases between. The CDR3 protein is CASSLEFVATGELFF. In DNA form, the CDR3 reads TGTGCCAGCAGCTTAGAGTTTGTGGCCACCGGGGAGCTGTTTTTT.

Only one count was recorded for this clonotype. The rearrangement links TRBV12-5 to TRBJ2-3; D is ambiguous. CDR3 length: 19 amino acids. Germline-derived CDR1 and CDR2 are LGHNT and FRNRAP. V was trimmed by 0 bases and J by 1 base, leaving 20 bases between them. This CDR3 is CASGLVLLRRFVGTDTQYF. The CDR3, as DNA: TGTGCTAGTGGTTTGGTACTTTTACGACGCTTCGTTGGCACAGATACGCAGTATTTT. Full variable domain (remainder filled in from reference TRBV12-5 and TRBJ2-3): DARVTQTPRHKVTEMGQEVTMRCQPILGHNTVFWYRQTMMQGLELLAYFRNRAPLDDSGMPKDRFSAEMPDATLATLKIQPSEPRDSAVYFCASGLVLLRRFVGTDTQYFGPGTRLTVL.